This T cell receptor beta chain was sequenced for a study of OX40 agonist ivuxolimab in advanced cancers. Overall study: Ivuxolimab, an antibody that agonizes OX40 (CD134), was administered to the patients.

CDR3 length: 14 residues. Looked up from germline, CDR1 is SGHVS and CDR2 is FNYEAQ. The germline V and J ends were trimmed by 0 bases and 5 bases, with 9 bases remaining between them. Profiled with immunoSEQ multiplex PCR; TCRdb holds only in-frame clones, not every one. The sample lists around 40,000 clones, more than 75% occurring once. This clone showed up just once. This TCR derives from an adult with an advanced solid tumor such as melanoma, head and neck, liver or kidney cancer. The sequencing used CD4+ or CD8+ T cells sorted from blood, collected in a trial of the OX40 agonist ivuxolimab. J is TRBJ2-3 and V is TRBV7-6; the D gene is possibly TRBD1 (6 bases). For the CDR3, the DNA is TGTGCCAGCAGCTTAGCGGACAGAGAAGATACGCAGTATTTT. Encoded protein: CASSLADREDTQYF.